This entry lists 15 T cell receptor beta chains sequenced from one sample in a study of shared clonotypes between healthy human individuals. Sequencing used immunoSEQ multiplex PCR; TCRdb keeps in-frame clones, though not all of them. The data show 650,000 to 700,000 clones, 90% seen once. The sample consisted of memory CD8+ T cells from PBMCs. As for subset: CD45RO+ cells pooled with CCR7-negative TemRA cells. These receptors originate from a man between 18 and 35 years old in good health. Some clones in this sample may be carry-over from other donors' samples.

This clone was detected once. The chain couples TRBV5-4 to TRBJ2-7; tentatively, D is TRBD1 or TRBD2 (5 bases each). This CDR3 is 15 amino acids long. Trimming shortened V by 7 bases and J by 2 bases, and 19 bases separated the two germline ends. Germline lookup yields CDR1 SGHNT and CDR2 YYREEE (reference sequence). The DNA of the CDR3 is TGTGCCAGCCGAAATGGACGGGACGGAACCTACGAGCAGTACTTC. Amino acids: CASRNGRDGTYEQYF.

The V call is TRBV2, the J call TRBJ2-7; 7 bases are shared with TRBD2. Germline assignment: CDR1 SNHLY and CDR2 FYNNEI. The CDR3 spans 13 residues. The trim removed 6 bases at V and 3 bases at J, leaving 5 bases unmatched. Written as DNA, the CDR3 is TGTGCCAGCAGGACCCGGGGGGACTACGAGCAGTACTTC. Amino acids: CASRTRGDYEQYF.

This CDR3 reads CASSPYLGASGNQPQHF. DNA for the CDR3: TGTGCCAGCAGTCCCTACCTCGGGGCTTCTGGCAATCAGCCCCAGCATTTT. The chain carries TRBV2 and TRBJ1-5, with D possibly matching TRBD1 (5 bases). CDR3 size: 17 residues. V lost 5 bases, J lost 2 bases, and 19 bases lay in between. From germline, CDR1 is SNHLY and CDR2 FYNNEI.

This chain links TRBV19 with TRBJ1-2; no definite D call. Trimming removed 0 bases from V and 8 bases from J, with 13 bases in between. CDR1 is LNHDA and CDR2 is SQIVND in the germline V gene (reference sequence). The CDR3 has 14 amino acids. CDR3 in amino acids: CASSIESRIPGYTF. The CDR3 nucleotides are TGTGCCAGTAGTATAGAATCAAGGATTCCGGGCTACACCTTC.

This chain joins TRBV9 and TRBJ2-3, with 7 bases aligning to TRBD2. This CDR3 comprises 18 residues. From germline, CDR1 is SGDLS and CDR2 YYNGEE. Losses at the gene ends were 4 bases for V and 0 bases for J; bases not matched to a gene: 14. The CDR3 coding sequence is TGTGCCAGCAGCCCCTGGGAGCGGGAATACTTAAGCACAGATACGCAGTATTTT. Translated: CASSPWEREYLSTDTQYF.

This sequence joins TRBV7-9 and TRBJ2-2, with D perhaps assigned TRBD1 or TRBD2 (5 bases each). Between the trimmed V and J ends, which lost 11 bases and 7 bases, there was a span of 26 bases. The CDR3 runs to 16 residues. In germline, CDR1 is SEHNR, CDR2 FQNEAQ (reference sequence). The CDR3 DNA follows: TGTGCCGTTTTGATGGAGGTCGAGGGGCATAGCGGGGAGCTGTTTTTT. Translation gives CAVLMEVEGHSGELFF.

The gene calls are TRBV5-6 and TRBJ1-2; 7 bases are a match to TRBD1. Trimming removed 3 bases from V and 2 bases from J; junction bases left unmatched: 7. Germline-derived CDR1 and CDR2 are SGHDT and YYEEEE. The CDR3 is 15 residues long. In DNA form, the CDR3 reads TGTGCCAGCAGCTGGGGGACAGCAGTGAACTATGGCTACACCTTC. Amino acids: CASSWGTAVNYGYTF.

The chain recombines TRBV4-1 with TRBJ1-2; 8 nucleotides agree with TRBD1. Germline values: CDR1 MGHRA, CDR2 YSYEKL. There are 15 residues in the CDR3. V lost 1 base and J lost 8; bases outside the gene matches: 9. Here the CDR3 DNA reads TGCGCCAGCAGCCAAGCAGGGAACAGGGGGGGCGGCTACACCTTC. It encodes CASSQAGNRGGGYTF.

CDR3 region: CASSWGAGINEQYF. For the CDR3, the DNA is TGTGCCAGCAGTTGGGGGGCCGGTATCAACGAGCAGTACTTC. The chain links TRBV27 to TRBJ2-7; D tentatively fits TRBD1 or TRBD2 (6 bases each). This CDR3 has 14 amino acids. CDR1 is MNHEY, CDR2 SMNVEV, per germline (reference sequence). The V end was cut by 4 bases, the J end by 5 bases, with 15 bases between.

The J gene is TRBJ2-4, the V gene TRBV2; D is perhaps TRBD1 (6 bases). The V gene lost 6 bases and the J gene lost 1 base, with 13 bases spanning the gap. The V gene's germline CDR1 is SNHLY and CDR2 FYNNEI. This CDR3 comprises 15 residues. DNA of the CDR3: TGTGCCAGCAGACACAGGGTTGTTGCCAAAAACATTCAGTACTTC. As protein: CASRHRVVAKNIQYF.

This clone has only one observation. This chain uses TRBV27 with TRBJ2-1, with D tentatively TRBD1 or TRBD2 (5 bases each). Germline V CDR1 and CDR2: MNHEY, SMNVEV (reference sequence). The CDR3 sequence is 19 residues long. V gave up 2 bases and J gave up 4 bases, with 24 bases separating them. CDR3 nucleotide sequence: TGTGCCAGCAGTTTAAAGGGACCGGATTCCAAGGTTAAGTACAATGAGCAGTTCTTC. Protein: CASSLKGPDSKVKYNEQFF.

The chain joins TRBV27 to TRBJ2-3; TRBD1 aligns across 10 bases. The CDR3 loop spans 14 amino acids. Germline-derived CDR1 and CDR2 are MNHEY and SMNVEV (reference sequence). The V gene end was trimmed by 4 bases and the J gene end by 8 bases; junction bases not matched to a gene: 6. Here the CDR3 DNA reads TGTGCCAGCAGTTCAGGGACAGGGGTGGGTACGCAGTATTTT. This translates into CASSSGTGVGTQYF.

This rearrangement joins TRBV29-1 to TRBJ2-5; perhaps D is TRBD1 or TRBD2 (6 bases each). CDR1 is SQVTM and CDR2 is ANQGSEA in the germline V gene. This CDR3 has 14 amino acids. The V gene lost 4 bases and the J gene lost 1 base, with 13 bases spanning the gap. CDR3 sequence: CSVAEGGPQETQYF. The CDR3 DNA reads as TGCAGCGTTGCCGAAGGGGGGCCCCAAGAGACCCAGTACTTC.

V usage is TRBV10-2 and J usage is TRBJ1-2, with TRBD1 as a possible D gene (6 bases). The germline gives CDR1 WSHSY, CDR2 SAAADI. V lost 6 bases and J lost 6, with 23 bases in between. The CDR3 extends over 16 amino acids. CDR3 region: CASSTSGTHSIHGYTF. DNA for the CDR3: TGCGCCAGCAGCACCTCCGGGACACATTCTATCCATGGCTACACCTTC.

The gene calls are TRBV29-1 and TRBJ2-7; D possibly uses TRBD1 or TRBD2 (5 bases each). Germline CDR1 and CDR2: SQVTM and ANQGSEA. With 5 bases removed from V and 2 bases from J, the gap between germline ends came to 13 bases. This CDR3 has 13 residues. The CDR3 protein is CSVRPGPTYEQYF. DNA of the CDR3: TGCAGCGTTCGTCCGGGGCCTACCTACGAGCAGTACTTC.